This T cell receptor (beta chain) was observed in a study of beta chain bispecific antibodies for T cell cancers. About the study: Surviving healthy donor T cells from leukemia-line and bispecific antibody cocultures were TRBV-sequenced for family depletion.

V was cut by 5 bases and J by 7 bases, with 20 bases left in between. This CDR3 is 16 amino acids long. Germline values: CDR1 SGHVS, CDR2 FQNEAQ. T cells were expanded from blood mononuclear cells for three to four days with anti-CD3 OKT3 or CD3/CD28 beads. General study findings and limits: Versus anti-CD19, anti-TRBV12 exposure cut the TRBV12-3 share of TRBV signal by roughly 99%. In these mixed samples, most targeted TRBV reads derived from the leukemia cell line.

A few counts support this clonotype. The antigen is undetermined. TCRdb reanalysed the 5' RACE reads using MiXCR and keeps one entry per CDR3 protein. The sample shows about 9,600 distinct CDR3 sequences, less than 2.5% of them seen only once. This clonotype was sampled from a human donor in good health. Some clones in this sample may be carry-over from other donors' samples. The sequencing used T cells from a healthy donor cultured with Jurkat leukemia cells, collected from a culture containing an anti-CD19 bispecific antibody. The genes are TRBV7-8 and TRBJ1-4; D gene uncertain. The CDR3 sequence: CASSATVAGDTEKLFF. Here the CDR3 DNA reads TGTGCCAGCAGCGCTACCGTCGCGGGAGATACTGAAAAACTGTTTTTT.